A selection of T cell receptor beta chains follows, all from one sample in a study of radiation and T cells in renal cell carcinoma. Data came from immunoSEQ multiplex PCR; TCRdb stores just in-frame clones and leaves some out. In the table there are about 83,000 clones, around 78% of which are singletons. The starting material was blood, obtained from a patient whose treatment included radiotherapy and nephrectomy. These receptors were collected from a woman aged 55-70 years with renal cell carcinoma. Both conserved end residues are part of each CDR3. The D gene is left open where the match is weak. A row's size may be missing; if present it is once, few, many or a size class.

>.|TRBV7-9|.|TRBJ1-4
TGTGCCAGCAGCTTCGGGTCCCCTGAAAAACTGTTTTTT
CASSFGSPEKLFF
>.|TRBV9|.|TRBJ2-1
TGTGCCAGCAGCGTCCAGGGGAGGGGTTCCTACAATGAGCAGTTCTTC
CASSVQGRGSYNEQFF
>TRBD1|TRBV30|.|TRBJ1-4
TGTGCCTGGAGGGTCGAGACAGGGAGTGAAAAACTGTTTTTT
CAWRVETGSEKLFF
>.|TRBV5-5|.|TRBJ2-7
TGTGCCAGCAGCACCCAGACGGGAGCCTACGAGCAGTACTTC
CASSTQTGAYEQYF
>TRBD2|TRBV5-4|once|TRBJ2-1
TGTGCCAGCAGCTTGGAGCCCACTCTAGCGGACCTTAACAATGAGCAGTTCTTC
CASSLEPTLADLNNEQFF
>TRBD1|TRBV6-6|.|TRBJ1-6
TGTGCCAGCAGTTACAAAGACAGGGGCAATTCACCCCTCCACTTT
CASSYKDRGNSPLHF
>TRBD2|TRBV10-3|once|TRBJ2-3
TGTGCCATCAGGGAGGGAGGGATTGGCACAGATACGCAGTATTTT
CAIREGGIGTDTQYF
>TRBD1|TRBV19|once|TRBJ2-7
TGTGCCAGTATGGATCCGGGACAGGGCTACTACGAGCAGTACTTC
CASMDPGQGYYEQYF
>.|TRBV9|.|TRBJ2-2
TGTGCCAGCAGCGGGAGGGACAGCACGAACACCGGGGAGCTGTTTTTT
CASSGRDSTNTGELFF
>TRBD1|TRBV30|.|TRBJ1-5
TGTGCCTGGAAGGGGGCCGGGAATCAGCCCCAGCATTTT
CAWKGAGNQPQHF
>.|TRBV4-1|.|TRBJ1-2
TGCGCCAGCAGCCAAGAACCAGGGACCTATGGCTACACCTTC
CASSQEPGTYGYTF
>.|TRBV11-1|medium-sized|TRBJ2-7
TGTGCCAGCAGCTTAGTGGCTGGCGGGATTGGCGAGCAGTACTTC
CASSLVAGGIGEQYF
>TRBD2|TRBV5-8|.|TRBJ2-1
TGTGCCAGCAGCTCCCTGACTAGCGGGCTAAGCTCCTACAATGAGCAGTTCTTC
CASSSLTSGLSSYNEQFF
>TRBD1|TRBV28|.|TRBJ1-2
TGTGCCAGCAGTCCGGGACAGGATTTCTATGGCTACACCTTC
CASSPGQDFYGYTF
>TRBD2|TRBV5-1|.|TRBJ2-5
TGCGCCAGCAGCCTGGGGACTAGCGGGGTGCAAGAGACCCAGTACTTC
CASSLGTSGVQETQYF
>TRBD2|TRBV5-1|.|TRBJ2-7
TGCGCCAGCAGCGCCGGGACTAGCGGGAGCTCCTACGAGCAGTACTTC
CASSAGTSGSSYEQYF
>TRBD1|TRBV29-1|.|TRBJ1-1
TGCAGCGTCGCTGACAGGGGGCGAGGAGAAACTGAAGCTTTCTTT
CSVADRGRGETEAFF
>TRBD1|TRBV15|.|TRBJ1-2
TGTGCCACCAGCAGACCCCAACTAGGGGGCGACTATGGCTACACCTTC
CATSRPQLGGDYGYTF
>.|TRBV2|once|TRBJ2-7
TGTGCCAGCAGTGGGGCGGTGAAGGGCTCCGAGCAGTACTTC
CASSGAVKGSEQYF
>.|TRBV7-3|once|TRBJ2-7
TGTGCCAGCAGCTTAGCCCCTTACGGGAGCCCCTCCTACGAGCAGTACTTC
CASSLAPYGSPSYEQYF
>TRBD1|TRBV7-9|.|TRBJ1-1
TGTGCCAGCAGCCCAGGGGGGGGGACTGAAGCTTTCTTT
CASSPGGGTEAFF
>.|TRBV9|.|TRBJ2-2
TGTGCCAGCAGCACATCTTCCCGGTTCCTGAACACCGGGGAGCTGTTTTTT
CASSTSSRFLNTGELFF
>TRBD1|TRBV4-1|once|TRBJ2-5
TGCGCCAGCAAGGAAACACAGGGGGTCCAAGAGACCCAGTACTTC
CASKETQGVQETQYF
>.|TRBV9|.|TRBJ1-2
TGTGCCAGCAGCAGGACAGACTATGGCTACACCTTC
CASSRTDYGYTF
>TRBD1|TRBV27|.|TRBJ1-5
TGTGCCAGCAGTACCGGGACAGGGGCTCAGCCCCAGCATTTT
CASSTGTGAQPQHF
>.|TRBV5-1|.|TRBJ1-2
TGCGCCAGCAGCCCCAATGGGGGGGGTTTGGATGGCTACACCTTC
CASSPNGGGLDGYTF
>.|TRBV18|.|TRBJ1-5
TGTGCCAGCTCACCAACCCGCCAAGAGGGACAGCCCCAGCATTTT
CASSPTRQEGQPQHF
>TRBD1|TRBV11-2|.|TRBJ1-1
TGTGCCAGCAGCTACTGGGACAGCAACACTGAAGCTTTCTTT
CASSYWDSNTEAFF
>TRBD1|TRBV5-5|.|TRBJ1-1
TGTGCCAGCAGCCAACAGACAGGGACTGAAGCTTTCTTT
CASSQQTGTEAFF
>TRBD1|TRBV9|.|TRBJ2-3
TGTGCCAGCAGCCCTGACCGACAGGGGGGGACAGATACGCAGTATTTT
CASSPDRQGGTDTQYF
>.|TRBV27|few|TRBJ2-7
TGTGCCAGCAGTTTATTATTTGGGGCCCACGAGCAGTACTTC
CASSLLFGAHEQYF
>TRBD1|TRBV29-1|.|TRBJ1-1
TGCAGCGTTGAAGAAGGCAGGGGGGGAGTGAACACTGAAGCTTTCTTT
CSVEEGRGGVNTEAFF
>.|TRBV14|.|TRBJ1-4
TGTGCCAGCAGTTCCGTGAGCACTGCAACTAATGAAAAACTGTTTTTT
CASSSVSTATNEKLFF
>.|TRBV5-6|.|TRBJ1-1
TGTGCCAGCAGCCGGTGGGGCAGAGGGAGTACTGAAGCTTTCTTT
CASSRWGRGSTEAFF
>.|TRBV27|.|TRBJ1-4
TGTGCCAGCAGTTTCGGGACTCCTAATGAAAAACTGTTTTTT
CASSFGTPNEKLFF
>.|TRBV18|.|TRBJ1-2
TGTGCCAGCTCACCACGGGATCCTCCTGGCTACACCTTC
CASSPRDPPGYTF
>TRBD2|TRBV6-5|.|TRBJ2-7
TGTGCCAGCAGTTACTCTGGGGGGGGGAAGAACGAGCAGTACTTC
CASSYSGGGKNEQYF
>TRBD1|TRBV19|.|TRBJ2-3
TGTGCCAGTAGTCCCGGACAGGGAGCGGGAGATACGCAGTATTTT
CASSPGQGAGDTQYF
>TRBD2|TRBV7-8|.|TRBJ2-7
TGTGCCAGCAGCTTAGCCCCTCTAGCTAGCGGCTCCTACGAGCAGTACTTC
CASSLAPLASGSYEQYF
>TRBD2|TRBV7-3|.|TRBJ2-1
TGTGCCAGCAGCTTAATGACTAGCGGTTACAATGAGCAGTTCTTC
CASSLMTSGYNEQFF
>.|TRBV7-2|.|TRBJ2-5
TGTGCCAGCAGCTTATTTGGACGGGAAGAGACCCAGTACTTC
CASSLFGREETQYF
>.|TRBV6-6|.|TRBJ1-1
TGTGCCAGCAGTTACGGTGTCCGGAGCACTGAAGCTTTCTTT
CASSYGVRSTEAFF
>TRBD1|TRBV28|.|TRBJ2-5
TGTGCCAGCAGTCTGGACAGGGGAGAGACCCAGTACTTC
CASSLDRGETQYF
>TRBD1|TRBV28|.|TRBJ2-2
TGTGCCAGCAGTCAATGGGGCCAGGGGGCGATCACCGGGGAGCTGTTTTTT
CASSQWGQGAITGELFF
>.|TRBV6-1|.|TRBJ1-3
TGTGCCAGCAGTGAAGTTGGAAACCCTGGAAACACCATATATTTT
CASSEVGNPGNTIYF
>.|TRBV7-3|few|TRBJ1-1
TGTGCCAGCAGCTTAACGACGGACAACACTGAAGCTTTCTTT
CASSLTTDNTEAFF
>.|TRBV9|.|TRBJ2-2
TGTGCCAGCAGCGTAGATCCGGGGATAACCGGGGAGCTGTTTTTT
CASSVDPGITGELFF
>.|TRBV5-6|.|TRBJ1-1
TGTGCCAGCAGCTTCATCGTGAACACTGAAGCTTTCTTT
CASSFIVNTEAFF
>TRBD2|TRBV27|.|TRBJ2-7
TGTGCCAGCAGCCCGACTAGCGGGGGGCTTTACGAGCAGTACTTC
CASSPTSGGLYEQYF
>.|TRBV6-1|once|TRBJ1-5
TGTGCCAGCAGTGGGAGCGGCAATCAGCCCCAGCATTTT
CASSGSGNQPQHF
>TRBD2|TRBV7-2|.|TRBJ2-7
TGTGCCAGCAGGGTCAGCGGGACCGACACCTACGAGCAGTACTTC
CASRVSGTDTYEQYF
>.|TRBV7-2|.|TRBJ2-5
TGTGCCAGCAGCTTGAGCGGCTGGCCGGGGTACTTC
CASSLSGWPGYF
>.|TRBV2|.|TRBJ1-1
TGTGCCAGCAGTGATAGAGGAAGGCCAACCGAAGAAGCTTTCTTT
CASSDRGRPTEEAFF